These 8 T cell receptor beta chains were sequenced from one sample in a study of T cell responses to AZD1222 COVID-19 vaccine. Clones were read by immunoSEQ multiplex PCR, and TCRdb kept only the in-frame ones, dropping some. The table includes some 89,000 clones, about nine tenths detected once. This sample comprised peripheral blood, obtained on day 0 of AZD1222 vaccination. The source is an adult in good health.

This clone came up once. This chain joins TRBV6-1 and TRBJ1-5; D possibly corresponds to TRBD1 (5 bases). Germline loops: CDR1 MNHNS, CDR2 SASEGT. The V end lost 2 bases, the J end lost 9 bases, and 17 bases lay between the germline ends. The CDR3 sequence is 15 residues long. The CDR3 nucleotides are TGTGCCAGCAGTGAATACGGACAATCGGATCGGCCCCAGCATTTT. Its translation is CASSEYGQSDRPQHF.

This clone was seen once. The chain has TRBV6-1 and TRBJ1-2, with D perhaps matching TRBD1 (5 bases). This CDR3 contains 15 residues. Trimming pared 2 bases from V and 3 bases from J, leaving 13 bases between. Germline V CDR1 and CDR2: MNHNS, SASEGT. The CDR3 DNA reads TGTGCCAGCAGTGAACCGGGGCTCGGCGACTATGGCTACACCTTC. It is translated as CASSEPGLGDYGYTF.

CDR3 region: CASSPSQGIGEQYF. The DNA for the CDR3 is TGCGCCAGCAGCCCGTCGCAGGGGATAGGCGAGCAGTACTTC. The V and J genes are TRBV4-1 and TRBJ2-7, with D perhaps matching TRBD1 (6 bases). V lost 4 bases to trimming and J lost 6 bases, with 16 bases between them. The CDR3 extends over 14 amino acids. The V gene's germline CDR1 is MGHRA and CDR2 YSYEKL.

This clone was counted once. The chain employs TRBV5-4 and TRBJ2-1; weak D call: TRBD2 (8 bases). This CDR3 has 17 residues. Germline CDR1 reads SGHNT; CDR2 reads YYREEE (reference sequence). The germline V and J ends were trimmed by 4 bases and 2 bases, with 19 bases remaining between them. CDR3 region: CASSQGGGRPPYNEQFF. DNA for the CDR3: TGTGCCAGCAGCCAAGGGGGCGGGAGGCCCCCCTACAATGAGCAGTTCTTC.

The chain recombines TRBV11-3 with TRBJ2-3, with TRBD1 identical over 8 bases. From germline, CDR1 is SGHNT and CDR2 YENEEA. The CDR3 is 18 amino acids. Losses at the gene ends were 5 bases for V and 0 bases for J; bases not matched to a gene: 13. CDR3 DNA sequence: TGTGCCAGCAGCCCGGGGGACAGGCTTACACCTAGCACAGATACGCAGTATTTT. Translation: CASSPGDRLTPSTDTQYF.

CDR3 in DNA: TGCAGCGTTGACCTGAGTGGGACAGGGAGCCGTGAAGCTTTCTTT. Amino acids: CSVDLSGTGSREAFF. The chain is built from TRBV29-1 and TRBJ1-1; TRBD1 matches 9 bases. Trimming cost V 3 bases and J 7 bases; bases outside gene matches: 12. Germline loops: CDR1 SQVTM, CDR2 ANQGSEA. CDR3 length: 15 amino acids.

This clone has just one count. The chain combines TRBV6-5 with TRBJ1-2; 9 bases are a match to TRBD1. Trimming took 2 bases from V and 8 from J; bases not matched to a gene: 12. CDR1 MNHEY and CDR2 SVGAGI come from the germline V gene. The CDR3 is 16 residues long. The CDR3 loop reads CASSYQIGTGSMGYTF. For the CDR3, the DNA is TGTGCCAGCAGTTACCAAATTGGGACAGGGAGTATGGGCTACACCTTC.

In DNA, the CDR3 is TGTGCCAGCAGTTACCACACAGGGGTGATCACTGAAGCTTTCTTT. Its translation is CASSYHTGVITEAFF. The genes are TRBV6-5 and TRBJ1-1; 7 positions match TRBD1. Germline V gives CDR1 MNHEY, CDR2 SVGAGI. V lost 2 bases to trimming and J lost 4 bases; unmatched junction nucleotides: 7. The CDR3 is 15 residues long.